This T cell receptor (beta chain) was identified during a study of blood T cell repertoires in COVID-19. Study-level information: The analysed material was cDNA or gDNA that came from T cells, B-cell-depleted T cells, or PBMCs.

Clones were sequenced by immunoSEQ multiplex PCR, and TCRdb holds only the in-frame ones, with some missing. The profile covers fewer than 200,000 clones, with about three quarters appearing a single time and 26% taken by the ten largest. The CDR3 consists of 17 residues. Trimming shortened V by 0 bases and J by 6 bases, and 21 bases separated the two germline ends. Germline CDR1 and CDR2: LGHDT and YNNKEL (reference sequence). The sequencing sample was made of peripheral blood. The genes are TRBV3-1 (or the pseudogene TRBV3-2) and TRBJ2-7, with a tentative D call TRBD2 (6 bases). The origin of this receptor is a woman in her seventies with acute or convalescent COVID-19. The CDR3 region has the DNA TGTGCCAGCAGCCAAGATTCCATGCCCGAGCTAGCGCGCGAGCAGTACTTC. Encoded protein: CASSQDSMPELAREQYF.